This T cell receptor beta chain was captured in a study of graft-versus-host responses after intestinal transplantation. With V trimmed by 4 bases and J by 0 bases, 13 bases remained unmatched. Germline values: CDR1 SGHRS, CDR2 YFSETQ. This CDR3 region has 17 residues. Assay: immunoSEQ multiplex PCR; the TCRdb copy retains only in-frame clones and omits some. The repertoire holds 7,400 or so clones, with around a third as singletons. Approximately 200,000 CFSE-labeled responder cells were plated with approximately 200,000 irradiated, violet-dye-labeled stimulator cells. This sample comprised alloreactive CD8+ T cells from a mixed lymphocyte reaction culture, obtained before intestinal transplant. Subset reported: CFSE-low proliferating T cells sorted from approximately 6-day pre-transplant mixed lymphocyte reaction (GvH or HvG direction). The receptor comes from a human patient who received an intestinal transplant. V usage is TRBV5-1 and J usage is TRBJ2-7, with 7 bases aligning to TRBD2. CDR3 residues: CASSLNRRLAGSYEQYF. The CDR3 DNA sequence: TGCGCCAGCAGCCTGAATAGGCGACTAGCCGGCTCCTACGAGCAGTACTTC.